This T cell receptor (beta chain) was captured in a study of shared clonotypes between healthy human individuals. Looking at the study overall: Plates per donor: three CD4 naive, three CD4 memory, two CD8 naive, one CD8 memory.

The CDR3 sequence is 16 residues long. Germline CDR1 is SGHRS and CDR2 is YFSETQ. The V gene end was trimmed by 3 bases and the J gene end by 10 bases; junction bases not matched to a gene: 11. Nashville, Tennessee was home to all donors, each a Caucasian adult. The input for sorted-subset replicate PCRs was approximately 200 ng DNA, tens of thousands of T cell genomes. Sequencing was performed with immunoSEQ multiplex PCR; in TCRdb, only in-frame clones are kept and a portion is missing. The sample holds around 2.1 million clones; approximately 94% are singletons and the top ten take around 0.13%. The rearrangement uses TRBV5-1 and TRBJ1-6, with TRBD1 identical over 9 bases. The TCR sequence derives from a man aged 18-30 years in good health. Material for sequencing was naive CD4+ T cells sorted from blood. Specified subset: CD45RA+ positively selected. Written as DNA, the CDR3 is TGCGCCAGCAGCTCCCTCAAACAGGGGGCGGAATCACCCCTCCACTTT. This codes for CASSSLKQGAESPLHF.